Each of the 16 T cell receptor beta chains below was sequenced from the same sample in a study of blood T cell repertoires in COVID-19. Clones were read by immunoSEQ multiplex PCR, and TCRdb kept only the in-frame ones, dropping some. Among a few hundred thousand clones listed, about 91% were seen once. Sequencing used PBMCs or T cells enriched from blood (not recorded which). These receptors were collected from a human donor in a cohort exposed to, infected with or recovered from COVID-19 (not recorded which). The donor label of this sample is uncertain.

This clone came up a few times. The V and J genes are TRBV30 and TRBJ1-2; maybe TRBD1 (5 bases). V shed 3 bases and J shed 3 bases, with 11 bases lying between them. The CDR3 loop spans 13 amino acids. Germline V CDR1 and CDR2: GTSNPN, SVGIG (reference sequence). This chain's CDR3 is CAWRALGHYGYTF. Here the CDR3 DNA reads TGTGCCTGGAGGGCCCTGGGGCACTATGGCTACACCTTC.

CDR3 DNA sequence: TGTGCCAGCAGCCCAGGGGGACAGGTAGCGGGTTTAGCCATTCAGTACTTC. This gives the protein CASSPGGQVAGLAIQYF. The rearrangement joins TRBV7-2 to TRBJ2-4; maybe TRBD1 (8 bases). Germline CDR1 is SGHTA and CDR2 is FQGNSA. The V gene lost 5 bases and the J gene lost 9 bases, with 26 bases spanning the gap. The CDR3 loop spans 17 amino acids.

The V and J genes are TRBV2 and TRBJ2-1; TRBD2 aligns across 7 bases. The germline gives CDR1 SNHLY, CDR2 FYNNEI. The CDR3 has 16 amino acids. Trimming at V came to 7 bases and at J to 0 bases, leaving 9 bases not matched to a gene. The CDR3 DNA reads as TGTGCCAGCACCACCGGGGGGTCGAGCTCCTACAATGAGCAGTTCTTC. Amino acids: CASTTGGSSSYNEQFF.

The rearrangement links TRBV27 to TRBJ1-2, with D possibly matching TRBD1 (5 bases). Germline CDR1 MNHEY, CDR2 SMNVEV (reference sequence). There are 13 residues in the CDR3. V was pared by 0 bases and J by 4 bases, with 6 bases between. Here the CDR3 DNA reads TGTGCCAGCAGTTTATCCGGGGGCTATGGCTACACCTTC. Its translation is CASSLSGGYGYTF.

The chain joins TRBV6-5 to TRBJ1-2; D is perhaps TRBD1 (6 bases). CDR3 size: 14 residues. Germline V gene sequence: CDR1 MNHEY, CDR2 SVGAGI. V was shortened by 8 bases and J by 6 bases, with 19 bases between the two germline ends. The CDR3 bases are TGTGCCAGCGCCGCAGGGGAGGGTATTAATGGCTACACCTTC. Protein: CASAAGEGINGYTF.

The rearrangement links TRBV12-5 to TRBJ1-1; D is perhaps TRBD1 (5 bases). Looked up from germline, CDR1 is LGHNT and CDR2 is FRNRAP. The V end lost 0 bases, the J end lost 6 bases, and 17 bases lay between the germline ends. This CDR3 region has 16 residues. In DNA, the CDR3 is TGTGCTAGTGGTTTGGTACTCGCCAGGAGGGGACCTGAAGCTTTCTTT. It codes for CASGLVLARRGPEAFF.

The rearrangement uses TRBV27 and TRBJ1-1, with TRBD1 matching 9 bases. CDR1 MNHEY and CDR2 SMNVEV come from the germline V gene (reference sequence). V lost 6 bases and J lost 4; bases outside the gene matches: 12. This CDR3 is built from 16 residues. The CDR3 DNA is TGTGCCAGCAGGTTCCACAGGGGGCTGAAAGGCACTGAAGCTTTCTTT. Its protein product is CASRFHRGLKGTEAFF.

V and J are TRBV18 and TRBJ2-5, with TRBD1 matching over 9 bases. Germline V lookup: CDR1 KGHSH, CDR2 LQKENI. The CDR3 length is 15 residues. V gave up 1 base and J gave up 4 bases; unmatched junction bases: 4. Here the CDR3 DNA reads TGTGCCAGCTCACCACGGTCGGACAGGGGAGAGACCCAGTACTTC. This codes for CASSPRSDRGETQYF.

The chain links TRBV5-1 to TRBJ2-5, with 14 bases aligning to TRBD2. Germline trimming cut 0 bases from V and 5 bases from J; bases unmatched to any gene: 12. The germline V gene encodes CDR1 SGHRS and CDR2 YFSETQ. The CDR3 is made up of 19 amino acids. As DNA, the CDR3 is TGCGCCAGCAGCTTGGTCGGGACTAGCGGGGGCCCGTTGGAGGAGACCCAGTACTTC. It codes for CASSLVGTSGGPLEETQYF.

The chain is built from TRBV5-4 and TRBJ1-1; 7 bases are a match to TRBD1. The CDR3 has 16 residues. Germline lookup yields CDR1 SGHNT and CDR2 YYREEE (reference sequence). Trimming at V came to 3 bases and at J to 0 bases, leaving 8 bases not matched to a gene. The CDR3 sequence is CASSSSRDRVNTEAFF. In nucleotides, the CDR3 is TGTGCCAGCAGCTCTTCCCGGGACAGAGTGAACACTGAAGCTTTCTTT.

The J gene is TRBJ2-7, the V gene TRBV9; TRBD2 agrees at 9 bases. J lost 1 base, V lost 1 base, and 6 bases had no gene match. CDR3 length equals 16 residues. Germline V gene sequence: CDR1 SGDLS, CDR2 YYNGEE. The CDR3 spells CASSVSPSGVSYEQYF. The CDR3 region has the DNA TGTGCCAGCAGCGTAAGCCCTAGCGGGGTATCCTACGAGCAGTACTTC.

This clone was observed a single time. CDR3 loop: CASSLAGGDRGGYTF. The DNA for the CDR3 is TGTGCCAGCAGCTTAGCGGGGGGAGACAGAGGTGGCTACACCTTC. This chain joins TRBV7-9 and TRBJ1-2; D possibly corresponds to TRBD1 (5 bases). The germline V gene encodes CDR1 SEHNR and CDR2 FQNEAQ (reference sequence). This CDR3 has 15 amino acids. Deletions cut 0 bases from V and 7 bases from J, with 15 bases between.

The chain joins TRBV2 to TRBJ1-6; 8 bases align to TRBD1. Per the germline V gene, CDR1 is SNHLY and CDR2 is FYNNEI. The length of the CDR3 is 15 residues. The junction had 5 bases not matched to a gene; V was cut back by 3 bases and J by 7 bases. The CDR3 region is CASSDPRGPNSPLHF. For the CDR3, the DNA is TGTGCCAGCAGTGACCCCAGGGGGCCAAATTCACCCCTCCACTTT.

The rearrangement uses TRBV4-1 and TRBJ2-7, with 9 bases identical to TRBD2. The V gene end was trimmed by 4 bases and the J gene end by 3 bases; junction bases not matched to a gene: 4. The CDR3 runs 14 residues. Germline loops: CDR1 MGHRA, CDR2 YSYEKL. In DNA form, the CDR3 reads TGCGCCAGCAGCCTTAGCGGGGGCCTCTACGAGCAGTACTTC. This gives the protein CASSLSGGLYEQYF.

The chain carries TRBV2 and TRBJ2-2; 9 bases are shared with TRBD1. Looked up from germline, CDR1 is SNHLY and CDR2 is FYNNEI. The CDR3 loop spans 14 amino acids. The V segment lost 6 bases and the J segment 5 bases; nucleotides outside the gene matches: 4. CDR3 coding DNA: TGTGCCAGCAGGGACAGGGGAAATACCGGGGAGCTGTTTTTT. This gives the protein CASRDRGNTGELFF. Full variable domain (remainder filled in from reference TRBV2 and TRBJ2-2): EPEVTQTPSHQVTQMGQEVILRCVPISNHLYFYWYRQILGQKVEFLVSFYNNEISEKSEIFDDQFSVERPDGSNFTLKIRSTKLEDSAMYFCASRDRGNTGELFFGEGSRLTVL.

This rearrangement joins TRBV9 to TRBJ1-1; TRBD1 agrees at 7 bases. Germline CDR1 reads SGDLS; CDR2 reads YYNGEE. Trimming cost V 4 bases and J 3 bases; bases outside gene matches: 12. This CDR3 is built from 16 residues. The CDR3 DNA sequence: TGTGCCAGCAGCCTAATTATTACAGGGGAGGACACTGAAGCTTTCTTT. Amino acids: CASSLIITGEDTEAFF.